This T cell receptor (beta chain) was recovered during a study of Tregs in tolerant kidney transplant recipients (dated by TCRdb to about 2019). For the wider study: The study used TCRbeta sequencing to identify donor-specific regulatory T cells before combined kidney and bone marrow transplantation, then tracked those cells after transplant.

Related donors were used in the transplants with nonmyeloablative bone marrow transplantation, and mixed chimerism was transient in the human trials. Thawed PBMCs were FACS-sorted into unstimulated Tregs (CD4+CD25+CD127-), CD4+ non-Tregs (CD4+CD25-), CD4 cells and CD8 cells. The patients were 4 recipients of combined kidney and bone marrow transplants from the ITN036ST trial, and samples were available only for these trial subjects. Healthy control blood was processed to PBMCs by Ficoll density gradient and cryopreserved, and patient PBMCs were collected before and after transplant. On the study overall, not on this receptor specifically: For some patients, the PCR primers changed as time went on, which meant samples from those patients could not be compared with one another at the nucleotide level. Although technical replication error seemed to be minimal, the question of biological reproducibility was not addressed directly. In tolerant patients, the expansion of donor-specific Tregs was greater than global Treg expansion, suggesting that the expansion was antigen-driven rather than nonspecific. Because only a small number of patients were included, the study had limitations, and the results will need to be validated in larger populations as well as under other immunosuppression protocols. Expanding Tregs with activated donor B cells appeared to identify the most biologically relevant and donor-specific TCRbeta repertoire.

To note about this clone: Its antigen remains undetermined.

For TCRbeta CDR3 sequencing, genomic DNA was extracted from sorted cells using the QIAGEN DNeasy Blood and Tissue Kit. High-throughput TCRbeta CDR3 sequencing, which included PCR amplification with bias correction and internal controls, was done commercially through immunoSEQ. Concerning the study's data processing: Unique productive TCRbeta sequences were defined by CDR3 nucleotide sequence where primers matched, otherwise by CDR3 amino acid sequence with Vbeta and Jbeta genes. Sorting error was corrected by removing sequences shared between sorted populations at a frequency ratio of 2:1 or less, and the remaining shared sequences were assigned to the higher population. A sequence was defined as donor-reactive if the sequence was expanded at least 5-fold in CFSE-low cells compared with unstimulated cells and had a frequency of at least 0.01% in CFSE-low cells. Jensen-Shannon divergence calculated on the top 100 TCRbeta sequences ranked by frequency was used to measure repertoire divergence. For any sample with multiple sequencing runs, sorting error was corrected in each run separately before the runs were pooled. TCRdb took this table from immuneACCESS and kept in-frame rearrangements with V and J called. Such tables lack part of the clones; where checked against another copy, unresolved V genes explain under half of the gap, and the rest is unexplained. D and trimming come from the DNA, and the V and J calls and clone size come from that table. The sample's records list about 15,000 clones. The ten top clones hold around 3.8% of the sample.

The sample in question was CD4+ T cells from blood (PBMCs), obtained 12 months after the transplant. The origin of this receptor is a human patient who received a combined kidney and bone marrow transplant. After a transplant, the graft donor may have provided part of the T cells.

The sequenced CDR3 bases are TGTGCCAGCAGCTTAAAAGGGGTCCTAAAGTTCAGGTTCTTTTTTAATTCACCC. The resulting protein is CASSLKGVLKFRFFFNSP. The entire CDR3 reads CASSLKGVLKFRFFFNSPLHF. The chain joins TRBV7-3 to TRBJ1-6; matching of 5 bases hints at TRBD1 as the D gene. The read terminates 3 residues before the CDR3 end, so the remaining end is supplied by the germline J gene. Trimming removed 1 base from V and 6 bases from J, leaving 28 bases between the germline ends. The CDR3 spans 21 residues, from the cysteine through the phenylalanine. Of the CDR3's DNA, 54 bases were read; they are in frame from base 1. CDR1 SGHTA and CDR2 FQGTGA are derived from the germline V gene.